Each of the 31 T cell receptor beta chains below was sequenced from the same sample in a study of cytomegalovirus exposure and HLA in healthy donors (dated by TCRdb to the late 2010s). The library was built by means of the immunoSEQ multiplex PCR assay. Not all clones reach the TCRdb copy of this immuneACCESS table, which keeps in-frame sequences only. Checked studies attribute under half of the gap to unresolved V genes and leave the rest unexplained. In all, the sample holds 300,000 to 450,000 clones, and roughly 88% of those were seen once. The ten largest make up 0.83% of the sample. Sequenced sample: PBMCs. These receptors were taken from a woman younger than 35 in good health and CMV-seronegative.

This clone was seen only a few times. The rearrangement uses TRBV6-4 and TRBJ2-2; 7 nucleotides line up with TRBD1. The germline gives CDR1 MRHNA, CDR2 SNTAGT. The CDR3 loop spans 14 amino acids. V lost 7 bases, J lost 6 bases, and 8 bases stayed unmatched. The CDR3 nucleotides are TGTGCCAGCAACCAGGGGGATATGGCCGGGGAGCTGTTTTTT. Translation gives CASNQGDMAGELFF.

The rearrangement uses TRBV30 and TRBJ2-7; the D gene is possibly TRBD1 (6 bases). V gave up 0 bases and J gave up 2 bases, with 14 bases separating them. This CDR3 is 15 amino acids long. Germline assignment: CDR1 GTSNPN and CDR2 SVGIG (reference sequence). The CDR3 reads CAWSVGGPNPYEQYF. For the CDR3, the DNA is TGTGCCTGGAGTGTTGGGGGCCCGAACCCCTACGAGCAGTACTTC. The entire variable domain, with the rest obtained from reference TRBV30 and TRBJ2-7, is as follows: SQTIHQWPATLVQPVGSPLSLECTVEGTSNPNLYWYRQAAGRGLQLLFYSVGIGQISSEVPQNLSASRPQDRQFILSSKKLLLSDSGFYLCAWSVGGPNPYEQYFGPGTRLTVT.

A few counts support this clone. The chain has TRBV30 and TRBJ1-5; 9 bases match TRBD1. The germline V gene has CDR1 GTSNPN and CDR2 SVGIG (reference sequence). CDR3 length: 15 residues. The V and J ends lost 3 bases and 7 bases, in that order; junction bases with no gene match: 10. The CDR3 region is CAWRPTGGPTQPQHF. CDR3 DNA sequence: TGTGCCTGGAGGCCGACAGGGGGGCCGACACAGCCCCAGCATTTT.

V gene TRBV5-1 combines with J gene TRBJ2-7; 7 positions match TRBD2. The CDR3 is made up of 16 amino acids. The germline V gene has CDR1 SGHRS and CDR2 YFSETQ. The junction had 14 bases not matched to a gene; V was cut back by 4 bases and J by 4 bases. This CDR3 is CASSESGTHKVYEQYF. The CDR3 region has the DNA TGCGCCAGCAGCGAAAGCGGGACCCACAAAGTTTACGAGCAGTACTTC.

J is TRBJ2-3 and V is TRBV5-1; 9 bases match TRBD2. V shed 3 bases and J 0 bases; nucleotides not matched to a gene: 5. Germline CDR1 reads SGHRS; CDR2 reads YFSETQ. This CDR3 has 16 amino acids. In DNA, the CDR3 is TGCGCCAGCAGCTCGGGACTAGCCTCTAGCACAGATACGCAGTATTTT. This translates into CASSSGLASSTDTQYF.

This clone has a handful of counts. The chain joins TRBV2 to TRBJ2-7; D not resolved. Germline loops: CDR1 SNHLY, CDR2 FYNNEI. Trimming stripped 6 bases from V and 7 bases from J, with 19 bases between. The CDR3 is made up of 14 amino acids. CDR3 coding DNA: TGTGCCAGCAGGCCTCCCCTTGCTAGATGGGAGCAGTACTTC. This codes for CASRPPLARWEQYF.

The V call is TRBV5-4, the J call TRBJ2-3; the match to TRBD2 covers 13 bases. This CDR3 is built from 15 residues. V shed 2 bases and J 5 bases; nucleotides not matched to a gene: 2. Per germline, CDR1 SGHNT and CDR2 YYREEE (reference sequence). The CDR3 bases are TGTGCCAGCAGCTTACGGACTAGCGGGGGAGATACGCAGTATTTT. It encodes CASSLRTSGGDTQYF.

The genes are TRBV5-1 and TRBJ1-3; D gene ambiguous. There are 16 residues in the CDR3. Trimming took 3 bases from V and 0 from J, leaving 13 bases between them. The V gene's germline CDR1 is SGHRS and CDR2 YFSETQ. CDR3 region: CASSSTSLSSGNTIYF. CDR3 coding DNA: TGCGCCAGCAGCTCGACAAGTCTCAGCTCTGGAAACACCATATATTTT.

This rearrangement joins TRBV7-2 to TRBJ2-1; 12 bases are shared with TRBD2. J was trimmed by 3 bases and V by 5 bases; bases with no gene match: 2. This CDR3 region has 15 residues. From germline, CDR1 is SGHTA and CDR2 FQGNSA. The chain's CDR3 is CASSKGLAGYNEQFF. The CDR3 region has the DNA TGTGCCAGCAGCAAGGGACTAGCGGGCTACAATGAGCAGTTCTTC.

In this sample, this clone turned up once. The rearrangement links TRBV5-4 to TRBJ2-3; 13 nucleotides line up with TRBD2. This CDR3 comprises 16 residues. V lost 4 bases to trimming and J lost 3 bases; unmatched junction nucleotides: 5. Germline V CDR1 and CDR2: SGHNT, YYREEE (reference sequence). The CDR3 DNA reads TGTGCCAGCAGCAAACGGACTAGCGGGAGAACAGATACGCAGTATTTT. This encodes CASSKRTSGRTDTQYF.

The chain combines TRBV27 with TRBJ1-1, with a tentative D call TRBD1 (6 bases). This CDR3 spans 14 amino acids. Germline V CDR1 and CDR2: MNHEY, SMNVEV (reference sequence). V lost 6 bases and J 7 bases, leaving 18 bases between the germline ends. The CDR3 is CASSSRPTGYEAFF. The CDR3, as DNA: TGTGCCAGCAGCTCTCGCCCGACAGGCTATGAAGCTTTCTTT.

V gene TRBV9 combines with J gene TRBJ1-1; D perhaps matches TRBD1 (5 bases). Germline V gene sequence: CDR1 SGDLS, CDR2 YYNGEE. This CDR3 is 14 amino acids long. V was trimmed by 0 bases and J by 7 bases, leaving 13 bases between them. The CDR3 DNA is TGTGCCAGCAGCGTAGAGGGGCGGAGAGATGAAGCTTTCTTT. Amino acids: CASSVEGRRDEAFF.

This clone came up a few times. CDR3: CSARGGQPQHF. CDR3 coding DNA: TGCAGTGCTAGGGGGGGTCAGCCCCAGCATTTT. The chain couples TRBV20-1 to TRBJ1-5, with D perhaps TRBD1 (5 bases). CDR3 length equals 11 residues. Germline values: CDR1 DFQATT, CDR2 SNEGSKA (reference sequence). V was clipped by 3 bases and J by 6 bases, with 6 bases between them.

This clone has only a few counts. The gene calls are TRBV28 and TRBJ1-1; TRBD1 aligns across 7 bases. Germline CDR1 is MDHEN and CDR2 is SYDVKM. After removal of 5 bases from V and 2 bases from J, the junction contained 11 bases not matched to a gene. The CDR3 contains 16 residues. The CDR3 nucleotides read TGTGCCAGCAGTCTCGGGACAGTCCTTAGAAACACTGAAGCTTTCTTT. Translated, it gives CASSLGTVLRNTEAFF.

This chain connects TRBV27 to TRBJ2-1; maybe TRBD1 (5 bases). CDR3 length equals 16 residues. Trimming took 5 bases from V and 3 from J, leaving 17 bases between them. Germline-derived CDR1 and CDR2 are MNHEY and SMNVEV (reference sequence). The CDR3 spells CASSLLPLGHYNEQFF. Written as DNA, the CDR3 is TGTGCCAGCAGTCTCCTCCCCCTAGGACACTACAATGAGCAGTTCTTC.

This chain uses TRBV2 with TRBJ2-7; 12 positions agree with TRBD2. Germline CDR1 SNHLY, CDR2 FYNNEI. Unmatched junction bases numbered 9, after V lost 3 bases and J lost 3 bases. The CDR3 is 17 amino acids. In DNA, the CDR3 is TGTGCCAGCAGTGACGCCGGGACTAGCGGGTTAGACTACGAGCAGTACTTC. As protein: CASSDAGTSGLDYEQYF.

The genes are TRBV27 and TRBJ2-2, with 13 nucleotides matching TRBD2. The CDR3 length is 16 residues. The J segment lost 6 bases and the V segment lost 4 bases, leaving 5 bases of the junction unmatched. The germline V gene has CDR1 MNHEY and CDR2 SMNVEV (reference sequence). The CDR3 coding sequence is TGTGCCAGCAGTTCCCCGACTAGCGGGGGGCCCGGGGAGCTGTTTTTT. As protein: CASSSPTSGGPGELFF.

The J gene is TRBJ1-5, the V gene TRBV7-8; TRBD1 is a possible D gene (5 bases). The CDR3 has 14 amino acids. CDR1 and CDR2 (germline): SGHVS, FQNEAQ. V was clipped by 5 bases and J by 6 bases, with 14 bases between them. CDR3 amino acids: CASSTETVIQPQHF. The CDR3 coding sequence is TGTGCCAGCAGCACAGAGACAGTAATTCAGCCCCAGCATTTT.

CDR3 protein: CASSLTGAYEQYF. The CDR3 nucleotides are TGTGCCAGCAGCTTGACAGGGGCCTACGAGCAGTACTTC. V usage is TRBV6-5 and J usage is TRBJ2-7; 8 nucleotides align to TRBD1. Germline values: CDR1 MNHEY, CDR2 SVGAGI. Unmatched junction bases numbered 3, after V lost 6 bases and J lost 2 bases. The CDR3 sequence is 13 residues long.

J is TRBJ2-2 and V is TRBV10-2; D is perhaps TRBD2 (5 bases). This CDR3 comprises 14 residues. Germline-derived CDR1 and CDR2 are WSHSY and SAAADI. Trimming removed 10 bases from V and 5 bases from J, with 17 bases in between. The CDR3 reads CATVLASLTGELFF. As DNA, the CDR3 is TGCGCCACCGTTTTGGCTAGCCTTACCGGGGAGCTGTTTTTT.

The chain uses TRBV5-1 and TRBJ2-3; the D gene is possibly TRBD2 (6 bases). The CDR3 has 15 amino acids. From germline, CDR1 is SGHRS and CDR2 YFSETQ. The germline V and J ends were trimmed by 4 bases and 3 bases, with 15 bases remaining between them. Here the CDR3 reads CASSPPEGGTDTQYF. The CDR3 DNA is TGCGCCAGCAGCCCGCCGGAGGGTGGGACAGATACGCAGTATTTT.

The CDR3 DNA reads TGTGCCTGGAGTGCATATCCGGACAGCTCCTACGAGCAGTACTTC. It codes for CAWSAYPDSSYEQYF. The genes are TRBV30 and TRBJ2-7; possible D gene TRBD1, 6 bases. CDR3 length: 15 residues. Trimming left V 1 base short and J 0 bases short, with 13 bases between. CDR1 is GTSNPN, CDR2 SVGIG, per germline (reference sequence). Variable domain in full (rest from reference TRBV30 and TRBJ2-7): SQTIHQWPATLVQPVGSPLSLECTVEGTSNPNLYWYRQAAGRGLQLLFYSVGIGQISSEVPQNLSASRPQDRQFILSSKKLLLSDSGFYLCAWSAYPDSSYEQYFGPGTRLTVT.

The V call is TRBV28, the J call TRBJ2-1; D unclear. The V end lost 5 bases, the J end lost 0 bases, and 14 bases lay between the germline ends. The CDR3 consists of 16 residues. Germline CDR1 MDHEN, CDR2 SYDVKM. The CDR3 region has the DNA TGTGCCAGCAGTCCTTCTTTGTGGAGCTCCTACAATGAGCAGTTCTTC. It translates to CASSPSLWSSYNEQFF.

J is TRBJ1-1 and V is TRBV7-9; 7 bases are shared with TRBD1. This CDR3 has 19 residues. Trimming cost V 1 base and J 4 bases; bases outside gene matches: 18. In germline, CDR1 is SEHNR, CDR2 FQNEAQ (reference sequence). The CDR3 region is CASSLGAAGRGVRSTEAFF. The CDR3 nucleotides read TGTGCCAGCAGCTTAGGGGCGGCTGGCAGGGGGGTCAGGAGCACTGAAGCTTTCTTT.

This chain connects TRBV2 to TRBJ2-3; D is possibly TRBD2 (6 bases). The germline gives CDR1 SNHLY, CDR2 FYNNEI. V lost 10 bases to trimming and J lost 0 bases, with 17 bases between them. This CDR3 has 15 residues. CDR3 residues: CATEEGNISTDTQYF. The CDR3 DNA reads TGTGCCACCGAGGAGGGGAACATTAGCACAGATACGCAGTATTTT.

The CDR3 loop is CASSHLKPGGEKLFF. In DNA, the CDR3 is TGCGCCAGCAGCCATTTGAAACCAGGGGGGGAAAAACTGTTTTTT. This sequence joins TRBV4-1 and TRBJ1-4; 7 nucleotides align to TRBD1. The CDR3 is 15 amino acids. CDR1 is MGHRA, CDR2 YSYEKL, per germline. The J segment lost 8 bases and the V segment lost 3 bases, leaving 9 bases of the junction unmatched.

This sequence joins TRBV6-5 and TRBJ2-1; no firm D call. This CDR3 spans 12 amino acids. Germline-derived CDR1 and CDR2 are MNHEY and SVGAGI. Trimming stripped 6 bases from V and 6 bases from J, with 9 bases between. The CDR3 is CASSPEVNEQFF. CDR3 bases: TGTGCCAGCAGCCCTGAGGTCAATGAGCAGTTCTTC.

As DNA, the CDR3 is TGTGCCAGCAGCGTAGAAGGTCAGGGGTACACTGAAGCTTTCTTT. Residues: CASSVEGQGYTEAFF. The genes are TRBV9 and TRBJ1-1; D perhaps matches TRBD1 (6 bases). The ends were cut back, 0 bases at V and 3 bases at J, with 12 bases in the middle. Germline V gene lookup returns CDR1 SGDLS and CDR2 YYNGEE. The CDR3 length is 15 residues.

This chain uses TRBV9 with TRBJ1-4, with 8 positions matching TRBD1. CDR1 and CDR2 from the germline V gene are SGDLS and YYNGEE. V was pared by 4 bases and J by 5 bases, with 7 bases of the junction left unmatched. The length of the CDR3 is 15 residues. CDR3: CASSLTGDRNEKLFF. The CDR3, as DNA: TGTGCCAGCAGCTTGACAGGGGATAGAAATGAAAAACTGTTTTTT. Full variable domain (rest looked up from reference TRBV9 and TRBJ1-4): DSGVTQTPKHLITATGQRVTLRCSPRSGDLSVYWYQQSLDQGLQFLIQYYNGEERAKGNILERFSAQQFPDLHSELNLSSLELGDSALYFCASSLTGDRNEKLFFGSGTQLSVL.

The chain couples TRBV15 to TRBJ2-3, with 8 bases identical to TRBD1. Germline V gives CDR1 LNHNV, CDR2 YYDKDF (reference sequence). The trim removed 6 bases at V and 4 bases at J, leaving 6 bases unmatched. This CDR3 is 14 amino acids long. CDR3 sequence: CATRRDRYPDTQYF. The CDR3 DNA sequence: TGTGCCACCAGGCGGGACAGGTATCCAGATACGCAGTATTTT.

The V and J genes are TRBV11-2 and TRBJ2-7, with D unresolved. The germline CDR1 and CDR2 sequences are SGHAT and FQNNGV. Trimming cost V 0 bases and J 2 bases, with 11 bases left between them. The CDR3 loop spans 15 amino acids. CDR3 DNA: TGTGCCAGCAGCTTAGATTTCGAGGCCGCCTACGAGCAGTACTTC. Translated, it gives CASSLDFEAAYEQYF.